This TCR beta chain emerged from a study of CD8 T cells in Susac syndrome. Whole-study results and caveats: Within total CD8+ repertoires, 15 to 20 Susac-specific public clones were found, and within CD8+ TEMRA repertoires, 4 or 5. Among active patients and in TEMRA cells, CD8+ clonal expansion in Susac reached its peak.

Reverse transcription of about 0.5 to 1 ug RNA was carried out with random hexamers. Across 54 Vbeta and 13 Jbeta, TCR beta CDR3 was amplified with immunoSEQ multiplex PCR. TCRdb re-called the immunoSEQ multiplex PCR reads through MiXCR, storing one row per CDR3 protein. The data contain fewer than 85,000 distinct CDR3 sequences, about 95% of them singletons. As concerns this clonotype: Its antigen is still unknown.

The CDR3 spans 14 residues. V lost 9 bases, J lost 1 base, and 6 bases stayed unmatched. CDR1 is MNHEY, CDR2 SVGAGI, per germline. Input material: CD8+ T cells from PBMCs. The TCR originated in a human donor with Susac syndrome. The chain uses TRBV6-5 and TRBJ1-2; 9 bases match TRBD1. The CDR3 bases are TGTGCCAGTACCGGGACAGGGTTTAACTATGGCTACACCTTC. Its translation: CASTGTGFNYGYTF.